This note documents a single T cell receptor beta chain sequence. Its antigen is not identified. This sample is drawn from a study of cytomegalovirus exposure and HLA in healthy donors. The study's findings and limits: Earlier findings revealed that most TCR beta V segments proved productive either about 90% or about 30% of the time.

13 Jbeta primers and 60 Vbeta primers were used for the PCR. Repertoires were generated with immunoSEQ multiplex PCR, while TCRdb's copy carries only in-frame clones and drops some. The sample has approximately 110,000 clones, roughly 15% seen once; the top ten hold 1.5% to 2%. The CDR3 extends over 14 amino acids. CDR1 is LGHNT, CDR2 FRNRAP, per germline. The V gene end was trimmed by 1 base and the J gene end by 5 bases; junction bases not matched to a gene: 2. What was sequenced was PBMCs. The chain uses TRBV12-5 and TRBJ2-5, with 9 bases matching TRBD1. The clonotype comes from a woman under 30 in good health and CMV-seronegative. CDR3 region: CASGLGQGEETQYF. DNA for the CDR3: TGTGCTAGTGGTTTGGGACAGGGGGAGGAGACCCAGTACTTC.